The 26 T cell receptor beta chains below were found in one sample sequenced in a study of T-cell reconstitution after alpha-beta-depleted transplantation in children. The authors prepared the TCRbeta library with unique molecular identifiers. TCRdb processed the PCR reads anew with MiXCR; each CDR3 protein has one entry. The sample holds more than 550,000 distinct CDR3 sequences, about 10% seen once. The input for sequencing was PBMCs from the stem cell graft donor, taken from the stem cell graft. Every receptor here comes from a human donor who donated a stem cell graft to a child with acute myeloid leukemia.

This clonotype was counted only a few times. The J gene is TRBJ1-1, the V gene TRBV20-1; no definite D call. Germline assignment: CDR1 DFQATT and CDR2 SNEGSKA (reference sequence). Between the trimmed V and J ends, which lost 1 base and 10 bases, there was a span of 16 bases. The CDR3 has 13 amino acids. The DNA for the CDR3 is TGCAGTGCTAGAGGGGAGGGTCGGGTTGGAGCTTTCTTT. Its translation is CSARGEGRVGAFF.

This clonotype has only a few counts. This sequence joins TRBV3-1 and TRBJ1-5, with 7 bases lining up with TRBD1. This CDR3 contains 12 residues. Germline values: CDR1 LGHDT, CDR2 YNNKEL (reference sequence). With V trimmed by 3 bases and J by 13 bases, 6 bases remained unmatched. Written as DNA, the CDR3 is TGTGCCAGCAGCCAGGAGACAGGGCGGCAGCATTTT. Its protein is CASSQETGRQHF.

This clonotype turned up a few times. The chain is built from TRBV5-8 and TRBJ2-7; TRBD1 agrees at 10 bases. From germline, CDR1 is SGHTS and CDR2 YDEGEE. Losses at the gene ends were 5 bases for V and 3 bases for J; bases not matched to a gene: 5. There are 14 residues in the CDR3. The CDR3 protein is CASRHRDRGYEQYF. For the CDR3, the DNA is TGTGCCAGCAGGCACCGGGACAGGGGCTACGAGCAGTACTTC.

This clonotype appeared a few times. The chain joins TRBV7-9 to TRBJ2-3, with D uncertain. The CDR3 is 15 residues long. V was shortened by 7 bases and J by 3 bases, with 17 bases between the two germline ends. The germline CDR1 and CDR2 sequences are SEHNR and FQNEAQ (reference sequence). Written as DNA, the CDR3 is TGTGCCAGCACACCAGCCGGGCGGAGTACAGATACGCAGTATTTT. It specifies CASTPAGRSTDTQYF.

This clonotype has only a few counts. The V call is TRBV7-2, the J call TRBJ2-5; 10 bases are shared with TRBD1. Unmatched junction bases numbered 6, after V lost 3 bases and J lost 5 bases. This CDR3 spans 15 amino acids. Looked up from germline, CDR1 is SGHTA and CDR2 is FQGNSA. The CDR3 DNA reads as TGTGCCAGCAGCTTGACAGGGGGCGTAGGGGAGACCCAGTACTTC. It codes for CASSLTGGVGETQYF.

At least ten counts were recorded for this clonotype. This chain joins TRBV12-3 or TRBV12-4 and TRBJ2-1; the D gene is possibly TRBD2 (6 bases). V lost 3 bases, J lost 12 bases, and 12 bases lay in between. This CDR3 contains 12 residues. In nucleotides, the CDR3 is TGTGCCAGCAGTTTCACCGGGACTCGGCAGTTCTTC. This translates into CASSFTGTRQFF.

The chain joins TRBV4-1 to TRBJ2-1; tentative D call: TRBD2 (5 bases). The CDR3 runs to 16 residues. With 4 bases removed from V and 4 bases from J, the gap between germline ends came to 17 bases. Germline V gene lookup returns CDR1 MGHRA and CDR2 YSYEKL. The CDR3 loop is CASSRVQDSRYNEQFF. CDR3 in DNA: TGCGCCAGCAGCCGTGTCCAGGACTCGAGATACAATGAGCAGTTCTTC.

A word on this clonotype: A read error is likely, as this CDR3 ends without the conserved phenylalanine or tryptophan. It is unclear where the CDR3 begins or ends on the DNA, so no DNA is shown, and the CDR3 is as TCRdb lists it. The gene calls are TRBV20-1 and TRBJ2-7; TRBD2 is the table's D call and was not checked against the DNA. A total of 12 residues make up the CDR3, ends included. From germline, CDR1 is DFQATT and CDR2 SNEGSKA (reference sequence). Here the CDR3 reads CSAREIGTLLNI.

This clonotype was seen repeatedly, ten times or more. V and J are TRBV29-1 and TRBJ2-1, with D possibly matching TRBD1 (7 bases). Germline CDR1 reads SQVTM; CDR2 reads ANQGSEA. This CDR3 region has 17 residues. The V and J ends lost 7 bases and 1 base respectively, with 23 bases between them. The CDR3 nucleotides are TGCAGCGCCCTACTAGCCCCCAGGGGGAGTTCCTACAATGAGCAGTTCTTC. Translation gives CSALLAPRGSSYNEQFF.

This clonotype was seen a few times. The J gene is TRBJ1-3, the V gene TRBV6-2 or TRBV6-3; D is ambiguous. This CDR3 is 15 amino acids long. With 7 bases removed from V and 7 bases from J, the gap between germline ends came to 20 bases. The germline V gene has CDR1 MNHEY and CDR2 SVGEGT. CDR3 bases: TGTGCCAGCACCTCTGCCGGACCTGATAGGAACACCATATATTTT. Residues: CASTSAGPDRNTIYF.

In this sample, this clonotype turned up many times. The chain carries TRBV20-1 and TRBJ2-3, with TRBD2 identical over 14 bases. Germline V gives CDR1 DFQATT, CDR2 SNEGSKA (reference sequence). This CDR3 has 16 amino acids. After removal of 6 bases from V and 4 bases from J, the junction contained 9 bases not matched to a gene. The CDR3 coding sequence is TGCAGTGCGACGGGACTAGCGGGAGCTTTAGCAGATACGCAGTATTTT. Translation: CSATGLAGALADTQYF.

Many counts were recorded for this clonotype. The chain has TRBV20-1 and TRBJ2-7; 7 bases match TRBD1. The CDR3 spans 14 residues. Germline CDR1 DFQATT, CDR2 SNEGSKA (reference sequence). The trim removed 4 bases at V and 5 bases at J, leaving 11 bases unmatched. CDR3 in amino acids: CSATDRIKYNEQYF. The DNA for the CDR3 is TGCAGTGCTACGGACAGGATTAAATATAACGAGCAGTACTTC.

This clonotype was seen only a few times. This chain connects TRBV3-1 to TRBJ2-3; D gene ambiguous. The CDR3 sequence is 13 residues long. V was shortened by 0 bases and J by 12 bases, with 13 bases between the two germline ends. The V gene's germline CDR1 is LGHDT and CDR2 YNNKEL (reference sequence). CDR3 nucleotide sequence: TGTGCCAGCAGCCAAGAGGGTAGCCAACCCCAGTATTTT. It encodes CASSQEGSQPQYF.

This clonotype has more than one count but fewer than ten. The chain uses TRBV6-1 and TRBJ2-1; D possibly corresponds to TRBD2 (5 bases). Germline V gene sequence: CDR1 MNHNS, CDR2 SASEGT. The CDR3 contains 12 residues. Trimming shortened V by 2 bases and J by 9 bases, and 8 bases separated the two germline ends. The CDR3 DNA sequence: TGTGCCAGCAGTGAACTCCGGGGTGAGCAGTTCTTC. It specifies CASSELRGEQFF.

This clonotype was counted only a few times. The rearrangement uses TRBV20-1 and TRBJ2-1; D might be TRBD2 (5 bases). There are 14 residues in the CDR3. Germline CDR1 and CDR2: DFQATT and SNEGSKA (reference sequence). With 6 bases removed from V and 5 bases from J, the gap between germline ends came to 17 bases. CDR3 in amino acids: CSALEDSVNNEQFF. CDR3 coding DNA: TGCAGTGCCTTGGAGGACTCCGTAAACAATGAGCAGTTCTTC.

V gene TRBV5-1 combines with J gene TRBJ2-2, with 9 bases aligning to TRBD2. This CDR3 is built from 17 residues. After removal of 1 base from V and 2 bases from J, the junction contained 6 bases not matched to a gene. Germline assignment: CDR1 SGHRS and CDR2 YFSETQ. The CDR3 is CASSLNSGSSNTGELFF. CDR3 coding DNA: TGCGCCAGCAGCTTGAATAGCGGGAGTTCAAACACCGGGGAGCTGTTTTTT.

In this sample, this clonotype turned up a few times. The chain links TRBV4-3 to TRBJ2-2; D remains ambiguous. Trimming removed 4 bases from V and 6 bases from J, with 12 bases in between. CDR3 length: 14 amino acids. CDR1 is LGHNA and CDR2 is YSLEER in the germline V gene. CDR3 in DNA: TGCGCCAGCAGCCGCTCTCTATCCCCCGGGGAGCTGTTTTTT. It is translated as CASSRSLSPGELFF.

This clonotype was seen many times. The rearrangement joins TRBV3-1 to TRBJ2-7; 7 bases map to TRBD2. CDR1 is LGHDT, CDR2 YNNKEL, per germline (reference sequence). This CDR3 is 16 amino acids long. The J segment lost 5 bases and the V segment lost 0 bases, leaving 10 bases of the junction unmatched. CDR3 in DNA: TGTGCCAGCAGCCAAGACGGGGGACTACCTTTGGACGAGCAGTACTTC. Its translation: CASSQDGGLPLDEQYF.

This clonotype was observed a few times. The V call is TRBV9, the J call TRBJ2-1; weak D call: TRBD2 (6 bases). With 0 bases removed from V and 8 bases from J, the gap between germline ends came to 6 bases. CDR3 size: 12 residues. Germline V gives CDR1 SGDLS, CDR2 YYNGEE. The CDR3 reads CASSVGGDEQFF. For the CDR3, the DNA is TGTGCCAGCAGCGTAGGGGGGGATGAGCAGTTCTTC. The full variable domain, rest sourced from reference TRBV9 and TRBJ2-1, is DSGVTQTPKHLITATGQRVTLRCSPRSGDLSVYWYQQSLDQGLQFLIQYYNGEERAKGNILERFSAQQFPDLHSELNLSSLELGDSALYFCASSVGGDEQFFGPGTRLTVL.

Many counts were recorded for this clonotype. This rearrangement joins TRBV29-1 to TRBJ1-1, with D possibly TRBD1 on 5 matching bases. V lost 3 bases to trimming and J lost 5 bases, with 16 bases between them. The CDR3 spans 14 residues. From germline, CDR1 is SQVTM and CDR2 ANQGSEA. The CDR3 spells CSVDGWQGKTEAFF. CDR3 nucleotide sequence: TGCAGCGTTGATGGTTGGCAGGGTAAAACTGAAGCTTTCTTT.

At least ten counts were recorded for this clonotype. The chain recombines TRBV4-3 with TRBJ2-1; no firm D call. The CDR3 sequence is 12 residues long. Trimming cost V 4 bases and J 10 bases, with 11 bases left between them. Germline CDR1 is LGHNA and CDR2 is YSLEER. Written as DNA, the CDR3 is TGCGCCAGCAGCCCCCCCCTCGGGGAGCAGTTCTTC. Translation gives CASSPPLGEQFF.

This sequence joins TRBV7-2 and TRBJ2-7; 9 nucleotides match TRBD2. The CDR3 loop spans 14 amino acids. Per the germline V gene, CDR1 is SGHTA and CDR2 is FQGNSA. V dropped 8 bases and J dropped 2; count of bases not matched to a gene: 7. CDR3 nucleotides: TGTGCCAGCGCCCAAGCGGGAGGAACCTACGAGCAGTACTTC. Protein: CASAQAGGTYEQYF.

The gene calls are TRBV5-6 and TRBJ2-1; 13 bases align to TRBD2. Germline CDR1 and CDR2: SGHDT and YYEEEE. The ends lost 4 bases at V and 7 bases at J; junction bases unmatched: 8. The CDR3 spans 16 residues. The CDR3 reads CASSPQLAGGMNEQFF. As DNA, the CDR3 is TGTGCCAGCAGCCCTCAACTAGCGGGAGGGATGAATGAGCAGTTCTTC. Complete variable domain (other parts from reference TRBV5-6 and TRBJ2-1): DAGVTQSPTHLIKTRGQQVTLRCSPKSGHDTVSWYQQALGQGPQFIFQYYEEEERQRGNFPDRFSGHQFPNYSSELNVNALLLGDSALYLCASSPQLAGGMNEQFFGPGTRLTVL.

The chain employs TRBV28 and TRBJ1-1; the D is unclear. CDR3 length: 16 residues. CDR1 is MDHEN and CDR2 is SYDVKM in the germline V gene. V shed 3 bases and J shed 1 base, with 15 bases lying between them. The CDR3: CASSFDGPPRNTEAFF. The CDR3 coding sequence is TGTGCCAGCAGTTTCGACGGGCCTCCAAGGAACACTGAAGCTTTCTTT.

The sample holds a few counts of this clonotype. The V gene is TRBV7-3, the J gene TRBJ2-7; D is possibly TRBD2 (6 bases). The V end lost 6 bases, the J end lost 2 bases, and 17 bases lay between the germline ends. Per the germline V gene, CDR1 is SGHTA and CDR2 is FQGTGA. There are 15 residues in the CDR3. The CDR3 region has the DNA TGTGCCAGCAGGCAAGCAGTAGCGGCAACCTACGAGCAGTACTTC. Amino acid sequence: CASRQAVAATYEQYF.

The V call is TRBV30, the J call TRBJ2-4; D call uncertain. CDR3 length equals 12 residues. Germline-derived CDR1 and CDR2 are GTSNPN and SVGIG (reference sequence). The CDR3 DNA is TGTGGGGCCCTGGGAGCCAAAAACATTCAGTACTTC. This translates into CGALGAKNIQYF.